The 18 T cell receptor beta chains below were found in one sample sequenced in a study of blood T cell repertoires in COVID-19. Here immunoSEQ multiplex PCR was the method, and the copy in TCRdb shows in-frame clones only, minus some. Of more than 70,000 clones in the sample, under 80% were seen once. Sequences were obtained from peripheral blood. These receptors all come from a human donor in a cohort sampled during active COVID-19.

The rearrangement links TRBV5-4 to TRBJ2-1; 9 bases line up with TRBD1. The V and J ends lost 4 bases and 8 bases, in that order; junction bases with no gene match: 13. The CDR3 spans 16 residues. Per germline, CDR1 SGHNT and CDR2 YYREEE (reference sequence). As DNA, the CDR3 is TGTGCCAGCAGCGAAGGACCGGGACAGGGTAGAGATGAGCAGTTCTTC. This encodes CASSEGPGQGRDEQFF.

J is TRBJ2-1 and V is TRBV2, with D possibly matching TRBD2 (6 bases). Looked up from germline, CDR1 is SNHLY and CDR2 is FYNNEI. The CDR3 has 14 amino acids. V lost 4 bases and J 7 bases, leaving 14 bases between the germline ends. CDR3 sequence: CASSGGLPVNEQFF. In DNA, the CDR3 is TGTGCCAGCAGTGGGGGACTGCCGGTGAATGAGCAGTTCTTC.

The chain combines TRBV6-5 with TRBJ1-1, with TRBD1 matching 8 bases. Germline assignment: CDR1 MNHEY and CDR2 SVGAGI. V shed 4 bases, J shed 11 bases, and the junction held 12 bases outside the gene matches. This CDR3 spans 14 amino acids. For the CDR3, the DNA is TGTGCCAGCAGTTCCCGACAGGGGCCGGCCTCGGCTTTCTTT. Its translation: CASSSRQGPASAFF.

This clone was observed a single time. This CDR3 is CSVPSRPYEQYF. CDR3 nucleotide sequence: TGCAGCGTTCCTTCGAGGCCCTACGAGCAGTACTTC. The V and J genes are TRBV29-1 and TRBJ2-7, with D hard to call. Germline lookup yields CDR1 SQVTM and CDR2 ANQGSEA. V gave up 5 bases and J gave up 2 bases, with 10 bases separating them. This CDR3 is built from 12 residues.

CDR3 sequence (DNA): TGTGCCAGCAGCGTTACCCACCGAGGTGAGCAGTTCTTC. This gives the protein CASSVTHRGEQFF. This chain connects TRBV9 to TRBJ2-1, with no clear D. The V and J ends lost 2 bases and 9 bases respectively, with 12 bases between them. The CDR3 has 13 residues. The germline V gene encodes CDR1 SGDLS and CDR2 YYNGEE.

This clone was picked up a small number of times. The CDR3 nucleotides are TGTGCCAGTAGTATAGATCGGGAGAACACTGAAGCTTTCTTT. This translates into CASSIDRENTEAFF. The chain uses TRBV19 and TRBJ1-1, with D uncertain. This CDR3 has 14 residues. Per germline, CDR1 LNHDA and CDR2 SQIVND (reference sequence). The ends were cut back, 0 bases at V and 1 base at J, with 6 bases in the middle.

This clone was recorded a few times. This rearrangement joins TRBV3-1 (or the pseudogene TRBV3-2) to TRBJ1-2; TRBD1 aligns across 8 bases. The CDR3 consists of 16 residues. From germline, CDR1 is LGHDT and CDR2 YNNKEL (reference sequence). Trimming cost V 5 bases and J 0 bases; bases outside gene matches: 8. The CDR3 sequence is CASSSWDRLANYGYTF. CDR3 bases: TGTGCCAGCAGCTCCTGGGACAGGCTAGCTAACTATGGCTACACCTTC.

The chain links TRBV7-9 to TRBJ1-2; possibly TRBD1 for D (6 bases). Germline V lookup: CDR1 SEHNR, CDR2 FQNEAQ (reference sequence). This CDR3 has 14 amino acids. V dropped 0 bases and J dropped 6 bases, with 11 bases sitting between them. The CDR3 loop is CASSLAGAGDGYTF. In DNA form, the CDR3 reads TGTGCCAGCAGCTTAGCTGGGGCAGGGGATGGCTACACCTTC.

The J gene is TRBJ1-4, the V gene TRBV5-5; TRBD1 matches at 7 bases. Germline CDR1 reads SGHKS; CDR2 reads YYEKEE (reference sequence). J lost 8 bases, V lost 2 bases, and 6 bases had no gene match. There are 14 residues in the CDR3. The CDR3 sequence: CASSLGQAREKLFF. In DNA form, the CDR3 reads TGTGCCAGCAGCTTAGGACAGGCGCGGGAAAAACTGTTTTTT.

The gene calls are TRBV6-5 and TRBJ2-7, with 9 bases that match TRBD2. This CDR3 is 14 amino acids long. Per the germline V gene, CDR1 is MNHEY and CDR2 is SVGAGI. After removal of 6 bases from V and 2 bases from J, the junction contained 5 bases not matched to a gene. The CDR3 spells CASRTTSGTYEQYF. The CDR3, as DNA: TGTGCCAGCAGGACGACTAGCGGCACCTACGAGCAGTACTTC.

This chain links TRBV27 with TRBJ2-1; 12 bases are a match to TRBD2. Germline loops: CDR1 MNHEY, CDR2 SMNVEV (reference sequence). With 4 bases clipped from V and 5 bases from J, the junction kept 9 bases outside the gene matches. The length of the CDR3 is 17 residues. CDR3 DNA sequence: TGTGCCAGCAGTTCATGGACTAGCGGGGATTCCAACAATGAGCAGTTCTTC. Residues: CASSSWTSGDSNNEQFF.

The chain links TRBV5-1 to TRBJ1-5; maybe TRBD1 (5 bases). The germline gives CDR1 SGHRS, CDR2 YFSETQ. The CDR3 spans 15 residues. The V gene lost 4 bases and the J gene lost 7 bases, with 18 bases spanning the gap. CDR3 sequence (DNA): TGCGCCAGCAGCCCCTCGGCGTCGGGGGGGCAGCCCCAGCATTTT. Protein: CASSPSASGGQPQHF.

This clone occurred once. The chain recombines TRBV5-5 with TRBJ1-1; no reliable D call. CDR1 and CDR2 from the germline V gene are SGHKS and YYEKEE (reference sequence). The CDR3 sequence is 13 residues long. Trimming stripped 2 bases from V and 4 bases from J, with 9 bases between. CDR3 nucleotide sequence: TGTGCCAGCAGCTTTGTGGGCACCACTGAAGCTTTCTTT. This gives the protein CASSFVGTTEAFF.

The chain employs TRBV7-9 and TRBJ1-2; 8 nucleotides align to TRBD1. V was clipped by 0 bases and J by 6 bases; unmatched bases: 3. The CDR3 covers 14 residues. Germline V gene data show CDR1 as SEHNR and CDR2 as FQNEAQ (reference sequence). The CDR3 region has the DNA TGTGCCAGCAGCTTAGCGCCAGGGGGCAATGGCTACACCTTC. It specifies CASSLAPGGNGYTF.

The rearrangement joins TRBV5-1 to TRBJ2-5, with 7 bases lining up with TRBD1. The V gene end was trimmed by 1 base and the J gene end by 2 bases; junction bases not matched to a gene: 5. Germline CDR1 SGHRS, CDR2 YFSETQ. The CDR3 has 15 amino acids. The CDR3: CASSLLPGQQETQYF. The CDR3 region has the DNA TGCGCCAGCAGCTTGTTACCGGGACAGCAAGAGACCCAGTACTTC.

In this sample, this clone turned up a few times. This chain joins TRBV12-3 or TRBV12-4 and TRBJ2-7, with 7 bases aligning to TRBD2. J lost 3 bases, V lost 4 bases, and 3 bases had no gene match. The CDR3 loop spans 13 amino acids. CDR3 nucleotide sequence: TGTGCCAGCAGTTGGGACTACTTCTACGAGCAGTACTTC. It specifies CASSWDYFYEQYF.

This chain uses TRBV19 with TRBJ1-5, with 8 bases lining up with TRBD1. J was trimmed by 1 base and V by 5 bases; bases with no gene match: 7. The CDR3 contains 16 residues. Germline V gives CDR1 LNHDA, CDR2 SQIVND (reference sequence). The CDR3 bases are TGTGCCAGTAGTCTACGGACAGGGAACAGCAATCAGCCCCAGCATTTT. Translating gives CASSLRTGNSNQPQHF.

The rearrangement uses TRBV11-2 and TRBJ2-7; no clear D. V gave up 3 bases and J gave up 6 bases, with 9 bases separating them. The CDR3 is made up of 12 amino acids. CDR1 is SGHAT and CDR2 is FQNNGV in the germline V gene. CDR3 nucleotides: TGTGCCAGCAGCTTCCCCACCAGCGAGCAGTACTTC. It yields the protein CASSFPTSEQYF.